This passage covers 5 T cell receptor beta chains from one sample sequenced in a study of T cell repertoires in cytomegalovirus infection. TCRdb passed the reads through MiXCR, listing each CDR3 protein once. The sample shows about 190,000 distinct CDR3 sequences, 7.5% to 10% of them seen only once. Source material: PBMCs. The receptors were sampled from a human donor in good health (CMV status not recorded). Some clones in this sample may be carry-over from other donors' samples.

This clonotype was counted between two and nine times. In DNA form, the CDR3 reads TGTGCCAGCTCACCAGGGGCCAACTCCTACAATGAGCAGTTCTTC. As protein: CASSPGANSYNEQFF. The chain combines TRBV18 with TRBJ2-1; weak D call: TRBD1 (5 bases). The germline V gene encodes CDR1 KGHSH and CDR2 LQKENI. The V and J ends lost 2 bases and 0 bases respectively, with 8 bases between them. The CDR3 loop spans 15 amino acids.

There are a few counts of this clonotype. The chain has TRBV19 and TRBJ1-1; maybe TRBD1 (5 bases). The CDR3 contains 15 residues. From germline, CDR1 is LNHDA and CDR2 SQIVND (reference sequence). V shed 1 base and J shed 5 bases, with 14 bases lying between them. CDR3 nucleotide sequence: TGTGCCAGTAGTATAGTGCCGGGGCGGAGGACTGAAGCTTTCTTT. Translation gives CASSIVPGRRTEAFF. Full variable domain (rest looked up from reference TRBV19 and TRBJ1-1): DGGITQSPKYLFRKEGQNVTLSCEQNLNHDAMYWYRQDPGQGLRLIYYSQIVNDFQKGDIAEGYSVSREKKESFPLTVTSAQKNPTAFYLCASSIVPGRRTEAFFGQGTRLTVV.

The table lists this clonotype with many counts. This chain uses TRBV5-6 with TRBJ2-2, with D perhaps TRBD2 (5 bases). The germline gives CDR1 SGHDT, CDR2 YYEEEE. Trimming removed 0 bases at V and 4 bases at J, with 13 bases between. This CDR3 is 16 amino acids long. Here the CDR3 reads CASSLGGSVTTGELFF. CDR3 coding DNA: TGTGCCAGCAGCTTGGGAGGGTCGGTTACCACCGGGGAGCTGTTTTTT.

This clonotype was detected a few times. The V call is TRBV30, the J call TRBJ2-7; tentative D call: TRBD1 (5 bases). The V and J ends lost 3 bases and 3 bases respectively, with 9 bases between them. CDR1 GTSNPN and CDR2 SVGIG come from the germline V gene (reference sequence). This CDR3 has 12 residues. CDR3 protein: CAWRSGNYEQYF. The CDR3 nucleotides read TGTGCCTGGAGATCAGGGAACTACGAGCAGTACTTC.

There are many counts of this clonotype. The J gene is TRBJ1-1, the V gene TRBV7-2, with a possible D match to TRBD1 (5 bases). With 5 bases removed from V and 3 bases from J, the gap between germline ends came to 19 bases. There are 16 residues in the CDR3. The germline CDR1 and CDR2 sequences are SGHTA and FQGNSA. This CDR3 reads CASSLTRDYLYTEAFF. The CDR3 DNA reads TGTGCCAGCAGCCTAACCAGGGATTATTTGTACACTGAAGCTTTCTTT.